The 30 T cell receptor beta chains presented below share a single source sample, sequenced in a study of blood T cells in healthy people across ages. The use of a sample-barcoded 5' primer and a J-beta primer mix characterized a second PCR of about 7 to 12 cycles. Each CDR3 protein gets one entry after TCRdb re-called the 5' RACE reads with MiXCR. The data hold over 1.5 million distinct CDR3 sequences, with about 50% observed a single time. The sequenced material came from blood. The receptors shown here come from a woman in her forties in good health.

This clonotype was counted only a few times. The CDR3: CASRGLAGGVQETQYF. In DNA, the CDR3 is TGTGCCAGCAGGGGACTAGCGGGGGGGGTACAAGAGACCCAGTACTTC. The gene calls are TRBV27 and TRBJ2-5; 16 nucleotides match TRBD2. The V and J ends lost 6 bases and 2 bases, in that order; junction bases with no gene match: 3. The CDR3 consists of 16 residues. The germline gives CDR1 MNHEY, CDR2 SMNVEV (reference sequence).

This clonotype was counted only a few times. The rearrangement links TRBV20-1 to TRBJ2-5; maybe TRBD1 (6 bases). Germline V CDR1 and CDR2: DFQATT, SNEGSKA (reference sequence). This CDR3 is 14 amino acids long. Trimming stripped 0 bases from V and 3 bases from J, with 11 bases between. This CDR3 reads CSARDLAGEETQYF. The CDR3 bases are TGCAGTGCTAGAGATCTGGCAGGGGAAGAGACCCAGTACTTC.

This clonotype is a singleton in its sample. The CDR3 reads CASIPGGGRGDTQYF. CDR3 nucleotides: TGTGCCAGCATCCCCGGGGGGGGGCGCGGAGATACGCAGTATTTT. The chain couples TRBV7-8 to TRBJ2-3; 8 bases fit TRBD2. The V gene's germline CDR1 is SGHVS and CDR2 FQNEAQ. With V trimmed by 7 bases and J by 5 bases, 11 bases remained unmatched. This CDR3 is 15 amino acids long.

This clonotype was seen many times. The chain employs TRBV7-2 and TRBJ2-1, with 11 bases lining up with TRBD2. The CDR3 length is 16 residues. The junction had 7 bases not matched to a gene; V was cut back by 5 bases and J by 4 bases. The V gene's germline CDR1 is SGHTA and CDR2 FQGNSA. The CDR3 sequence: CASSVTGTSGYNEQFF. In nucleotides, the CDR3 is TGTGCCAGCAGCGTAACCGGGACTAGCGGATACAATGAGCAGTTCTTC.

The J gene is TRBJ2-7, the V gene TRBV5-5, with 11 bases lining up with TRBD1. TRBJ2-5 explains the end of the DNA better; the J call may be wrong. CDR3 size: 14 residues. Germline CDR1 reads SGHKS; CDR2 reads YYEKEE (reference sequence). The CDR3 region has the DNA TGTGCCAGCAGGAAGGACAGGGGGCCGGAGACCCAGTACTTC. This sequence encodes CASRKDRGPETQYF.

V and J are TRBV3-1 and TRBJ2-7; D is tentatively TRBD1 or TRBD2 (6 bases each). With 4 bases removed from V and 0 bases from J, the gap between germline ends came to 13 bases. Germline V gives CDR1 LGHDT, CDR2 YNNKEL (reference sequence). This CDR3 has 15 residues. The CDR3 coding sequence is TGTGCCAGCAGCCCCCCGAGGGGGGACTCCTACGAGCAGTACTTC. Translation gives CASSPPRGDSYEQYF.

A few counts support this clonotype. The chain combines TRBV15 with TRBJ2-3; D is undetermined. The CDR3 extends over 13 amino acids. CDR1 LNHNV and CDR2 YYDKDF come from the germline V gene (reference sequence). The V and J ends lost 3 bases and 2 bases respectively, with 6 bases between them. CDR3 sequence (DNA): TGTGCCACCAGCAGTGGGGTCACAGATACGCAGTATTTT. Amino acids: CATSSGVTDTQYF.

The genes are TRBV20-1 and TRBJ2-5; TRBD2 aligns across 11 bases. The V gene's germline CDR1 is DFQATT and CDR2 SNEGSKA (reference sequence). V was pared by 2 bases and J by 3 bases, with 8 bases of the junction left unmatched. The CDR3 loop spans 16 amino acids. Here the CDR3 reads CSARSLAGGTEETQYF. CDR3 nucleotide sequence: TGCAGTGCTAGAAGCCTAGCGGGGGGCACGGAAGAGACCCAGTACTTC.

Concerning this clonotype: Compared with germline, one end of the junction differs, possibly owing to a read error. The rearrangement joins TRBV7-2 to TRBJ2-7, with unresolved D. The J call may be incorrect, as the DNA end agrees better with TRBJ2-5. This CDR3 has 13 amino acids. CDR1 and CDR2 (germline): SGHTA, FQGNSA. For the CDR3, the DNA is TGTGCCAGCCGCAGTATCTTCCAAGGGACCCAGTACTTC. This gives the protein CASRSIFQGTQYF.

Of note for this clonotype: The junction departs from germline at one end; a sequencing error may be responsible. The CDR3 bases are TGTGCCAGCAGCTTATATACAGGGAAATTGTCTGGGACCAACGTCCTGACTTTC. Its translation: CASSLYTGKLSGTNVLTF. This chain joins TRBV11-2 and TRBJ2-6; D is perhaps TRBD1 (6 bases). Germline lookup yields CDR1 SGHAT and CDR2 FQNNGV. This CDR3 comprises 18 residues. Full variable domain (rest looked up from reference TRBV11-2 and TRBJ2-6): EAGVAQSPRYKIIEKRQSVAFWCNPISGHATLYWYQQILGQGPKLLIQFQNNGVVDDSQLPKDRFSAERLKGVDSTLKIQPAKLEDSAVYLCASSLYTGKLSGTNVLTFGAGSRLTVL.

The chain carries TRBV6-6 and TRBJ1-2; 8 positions match TRBD1. Looked up from germline, CDR1 is MNHNY and CDR2 is SVGAGI (reference sequence). The V and J ends lost 3 bases and 8 bases, in that order; junction bases with no gene match: 17. This CDR3 is 17 amino acids long. This CDR3 is CASSYGPSSQGAKGYTF. DNA for the CDR3: TGTGCCAGCAGTTATGGGCCCTCTTCGCAGGGGGCTAAGGGCTACACCTTC.

The V gene is TRBV20-1, the J gene TRBJ2-5, with TRBD1 matching 8 bases. This CDR3 comprises 15 residues. V dropped 6 bases and J dropped 6; count of bases not matched to a gene: 15. Germline V lookup: CDR1 DFQATT, CDR2 SNEGSKA (reference sequence). CDR3 nucleotide sequence: TGCAGTGCGCATTACTTGGGACAGGCGGGAAAGACCCAGTACTTC. Protein product: CSAHYLGQAGKTQYF.

This sequence joins TRBV29-1 and TRBJ2-1, with 7 bases that match TRBD2. Germline V gene data show CDR1 as SQVTM and CDR2 as ANQGSEA. The J segment lost 0 bases and the V segment lost 5 bases, leaving 7 bases of the junction unmatched. The CDR3 has 15 residues. The CDR3 spells CSVLSGTSSYNEQFF. The CDR3, as DNA: TGCAGCGTTCTGAGCGGGACGAGCTCCTACAATGAGCAGTTCTTC.

The chain has TRBV7-2 and TRBJ2-1; D is ambiguous. Trimming pared 9 bases from V and 3 bases from J, leaving 9 bases between. CDR3 length equals 12 residues. Germline CDR1 is SGHTA and CDR2 is FQGNSA. The CDR3 bases are TGTGCCAGTAATGCGGTCTACAATGAGCAGTTCTTC. It translates to CASNAVYNEQFF.

The genes are TRBV7-2 and TRBJ2-4; 7 bases are shared with TRBD2. Germline V lookup: CDR1 SGHTA, CDR2 FQGNSA. The CDR3 runs 19 residues. J gave up 0 bases and V 5 bases, and 16 bases lay outside the gene matches. The CDR3 sequence is CASSPLGIGREGAKNIQYF. The CDR3 DNA is TGTGCCAGCAGCCCATTGGGTATCGGCAGGGAGGGAGCCAAAAACATTCAGTACTTC.

The genes are TRBV4-3 and TRBJ2-5; D might be TRBD1 (7 bases). The CDR3 is made up of 16 amino acids. The germline gives CDR1 LGHNA, CDR2 YSLEER. V lost 4 bases to trimming and J lost 2 bases, with 17 bases between them. This chain's CDR3 is CASSPDAGQLQETQYF. CDR3 in DNA: TGCGCCAGCAGCCCGGATGCGGGACAGTTACAAGAGACCCAGTACTTC.

This clonotype was observed a few times. The chain recombines TRBV20-1 with TRBJ1-2; TRBD1 might be the D (5 bases). The CDR3 loop spans 15 amino acids. CDR1 and CDR2 from the germline V gene are DFQATT and SNEGSKA (reference sequence). Trimming pared 3 bases from V and 3 bases from J, leaving 17 bases between. The CDR3 spells CSARSGQGTHYGYTF. CDR3 DNA: TGCAGTGCTAGGTCTGGGCAGGGAACGCACTATGGCTACACCTTC.

This chain joins TRBV5-4 and TRBJ1-2; 12 nucleotides agree with TRBD1. This CDR3 comprises 15 residues. Germline V gene lookup returns CDR1 SGHNT and CDR2 YYREEE (reference sequence). V shed 4 bases and J 6 bases; nucleotides not matched to a gene: 7. This CDR3 reads CASSRDRGHADGYTF. CDR3 in DNA: TGTGCCAGCAGCAGGGACAGGGGGCATGCGGATGGCTACACCTTC.

The rearrangement uses TRBV7-6 and TRBJ2-6, with D maybe TRBD1 (5 bases). V lost 5 bases to trimming and J lost 2 bases, with 13 bases between them. CDR3 length: 16 amino acids. Germline V gene sequence: CDR1 SGHVS, CDR2 FNYEAQ. CDR3 loop: CASSPTRGPGANVLTF. The CDR3 DNA is TGTGCCAGCAGCCCCACAAGGGGCCCTGGGGCCAACGTCCTGACTTTC.

This chain's CDR3 is CAAEGTGQPQHF. The CDR3 bases are TGTGCCGCGGAGGGTACGGGCCAGCCCCAGCATTTT. The chain uses TRBV28 and TRBJ1-5; D ambiguous. Per germline, CDR1 MDHEN and CDR2 SYDVKM. V was cut by 11 bases and J by 7 bases, with 15 bases left in between. The CDR3 covers 12 residues.

This clonotype has only a few counts. This chain joins TRBV20-1 and TRBJ2-4, with TRBD1 identical over 9 bases. The CDR3 contains 16 residues. Trimming cost V 3 bases and J 1 base; bases outside gene matches: 7. Germline lookup yields CDR1 DFQATT and CDR2 SNEGSKA (reference sequence). The CDR3 loop reads CSASSTGGAAKNIQYF. The CDR3 coding sequence is TGCAGTGCTAGTTCTACAGGGGGCGCCGCCAAAAACATTCAGTACTTC.

This clonotype was recorded a few times. The rearrangement uses TRBV15 and TRBJ2-4; D is ambiguous. This CDR3 contains 14 residues. V gave up 1 base and J gave up 3 bases, with 7 bases separating them. Germline-derived CDR1 and CDR2 are LNHNV and YYDKDF (reference sequence). As DNA, the CDR3 is TGTGCCACCAGCAGAGTGGTGGACAAAAACATTCAGTACTTC. Translation gives CATSRVVDKNIQYF.

This clonotype was seen only a few times. The gene calls are TRBV12-3 or TRBV12-4 and TRBJ2-5; D possibly uses TRBD1 or TRBD2 (6 bases each). The CDR3 runs 15 residues. Between the trimmed V and J ends, which lost 1 base and 4 bases, there was a span of 13 bases. Written as DNA, the CDR3 is TGTGCCAGCAGTTTAGTAGGGGGGTTCGGAGAGACCCAGTACTTC. It encodes CASSLVGGFGETQYF.

This clonotype was detected ten times or more. The rearrangement uses TRBV28 and TRBJ2-5, with D perhaps matching TRBD2 (5 bases). Trimming shortened V by 5 bases and J by 1 base, and 8 bases separated the two germline ends. Germline CDR1 and CDR2: MDHEN and SYDVKM. The CDR3 runs to 13 residues. The CDR3 loop is CASSRRTQETQYF. The CDR3 bases are TGTGCCAGCAGTAGGAGGACCCAAGAGACCCAGTACTTC.

The chain couples TRBV9 to TRBJ1-2; no clear D. Trimming stripped 0 bases from V and 0 bases from J, with 9 bases between. Germline V gene lookup returns CDR1 SGDLS and CDR2 YYNGEE. The CDR3 covers 15 residues. CDR3: CASSVAQISNYGYTF. CDR3 bases: TGTGCCAGCAGCGTAGCCCAGATCTCTAACTATGGCTACACCTTC.

This clonotype was counted only a few times. The chain combines TRBV7-3 with TRBJ2-5; 7 bases align to TRBD2. CDR1 and CDR2 (germline): SGHTA, FQGTGA. The V and J ends lost 2 bases and 1 base, in that order; junction bases with no gene match: 7. The CDR3 runs to 16 residues. CDR3 loop: CASSLDRLAAQETQYF. CDR3 DNA: TGTGCCAGCAGCTTAGATCGCCTAGCGGCCCAAGAGACCCAGTACTTC.

This chain connects TRBV7-6 to TRBJ2-1; 13 positions match TRBD2. The V and J ends lost 6 bases and 2 bases, in that order; junction bases with no gene match: 10. This CDR3 is 18 amino acids long. From germline, CDR1 is SGHVS and CDR2 FNYEAQ. DNA for the CDR3: TGTGCCAGCAGGCTAGGGGCTACTAGCGGGGGGGCCTACAATGAGCAGTTCTTC. It translates to CASRLGATSGGAYNEQFF.

The chain couples TRBV29-1 to TRBJ1-5; TRBD1 is a possible D gene (5 bases). Between the trimmed V and J ends, which lost 6 bases and 11 bases, there was a span of 14 bases. Looked up from germline, CDR1 is SQVTM and CDR2 is ANQGSEA. The CDR3 is made up of 11 amino acids. CDR3 DNA: TGCAGCGTGGGGACCGCACGGGCCCAGCATTTT. Translation gives CSVGTARAQHF.

V and J are TRBV7-2 and TRBJ1-6; TRBD1 is a possible D gene (5 bases). The CDR3 totals 16 residues. Trimming removed 5 bases from V and 2 bases from J, with 13 bases in between. Per the germline V gene, CDR1 is SGHTA and CDR2 is FQGNSA. The CDR3 is CASSPGTAAYNSPLHF. For the CDR3, the DNA is TGTGCCAGCAGCCCTGGGACCGCCGCCTATAATTCACCCCTCCACTTT.

Comment on this clonotype: The junction differs from germline at one of its ends, possibly a read error. This chain links TRBV29-1 with TRBJ1-2, with 10 bases fitting TRBD1. The length of the CDR3 is 17 residues. The V gene's germline CDR1 is SQVTM and CDR2 ANQGSEA. CDR3 DNA: TGCAGCGTTGAAGAAGAGACAGGGGGCGTCTTACCCTATGGCTACATCTTC. Its protein product is CSVEEETGGVLPYGYIF.